The clone carrying this TCR beta chain appeared once. Its antigen is still unknown. These data originate in a study of long-term antiretroviral therapy in people with HIV. Findings and limits, study-wide: In the period from about 2004 to 2017, blood was collected, possibly under older ART regimens. Data on ART adherence, viral resistance or therapy changes were unavailable.

V gave up 4 bases and J gave up 1 base; unmatched junction bases: 2. This CDR3 region has 15 residues. Germline V gene lookup returns CDR1 SGHNT and CDR2 YYREEE (reference sequence). A v3.0 immunoSEQ assay was performed at survey level. Generated by immunoSEQ multiplex PCR, the TCRdb table keeps only in-frame clones and is missing some. The sample consists of more than 15,000 clones, about nine tenths of them appearing once. Sequencing used unsorted PBMCs, obtained 0.6 years after starting antiretroviral therapy. The J gene is TRBJ1-5, the V gene TRBV5-4; 10 bases are shared with TRBD1. This TCR was recovered from a woman aged 40-49 years with HIV. CDR3 nucleotide sequence: TGTGCCAGCAGCAGGGACAGGGGAAGCAATCAGCCCCAGCATTTT. Its protein product is CASSRDRGSNQPQHF.